This T cell receptor beta chain was sequenced during a study of blood T cell repertoires in COVID-19. Overall study: From T cells, B-cell-depleted T cells, or PBMCs came the material, which was cDNA or gDNA.

The Seattle patients joined while their infection was active and were tracked longitudinally afterward. Germline CDR1 SNHLY, CDR2 FYNNEI. The CDR3 is made up of 14 amino acids. J was trimmed by 8 bases and V by 3 bases; bases with no gene match: 6. TCRdb's table, derived via immunoSEQ multiplex PCR, lists solely in-frame clones and lacks some. The sample has over 35,000 clones; around nine tenths are singletons. The chain recombines TRBV2 with TRBJ1-4; the match to TRBD1 covers 7 bases. Sequenced material: peripheral blood. The source of this sequence is a man aged 35 to 55 with COVID-19, enrolled during active disease. The CDR3 sequence is CASSDGTALEKLFF. CDR3 bases: TGTGCCAGCAGTGACGGGACAGCCTTAGAAAAACTGTTTTTT.